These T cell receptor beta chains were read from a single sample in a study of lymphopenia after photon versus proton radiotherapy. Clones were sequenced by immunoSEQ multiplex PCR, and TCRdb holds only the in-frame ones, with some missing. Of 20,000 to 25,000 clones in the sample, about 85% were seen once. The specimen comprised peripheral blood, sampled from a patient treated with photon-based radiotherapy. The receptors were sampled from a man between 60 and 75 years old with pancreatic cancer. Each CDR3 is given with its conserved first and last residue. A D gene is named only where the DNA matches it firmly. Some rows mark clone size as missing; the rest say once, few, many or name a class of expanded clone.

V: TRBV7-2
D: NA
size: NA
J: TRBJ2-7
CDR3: CASSLDPSGSYEQYF
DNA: TGTGCCAGCAGCTTAGATCCGTCCGGCTCCTACGAGCAGTACTTC

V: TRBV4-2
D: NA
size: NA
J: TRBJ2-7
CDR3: CASSQAPFGGLTYEQYF
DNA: TGTGCCAGCAGCCAAGCCCCCTTCGGGGGACTGACCTACGAGCAGTACTTC

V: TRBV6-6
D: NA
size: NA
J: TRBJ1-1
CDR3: CASSYQVNTEAFF
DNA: TGTGCCAGCAGTTACCAGGTCAACACTGAAGCTTTCTTT

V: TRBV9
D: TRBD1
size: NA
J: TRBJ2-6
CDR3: CASSARDRDVGANVLTF
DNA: TGTGCCAGCAGCGCCCGGGACAGGGACGTTGGGGCCAACGTCCTGACTTTC

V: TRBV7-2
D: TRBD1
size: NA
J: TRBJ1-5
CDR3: CASSLGQGHQPQHF
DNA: TGTGCCAGCAGCTTGGGACAGGGGCACCAGCCCCAGCATTTT

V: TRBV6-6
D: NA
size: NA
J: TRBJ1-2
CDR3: CASSYSGDGYTF
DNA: TGTGCCAGCAGTTACTCTGGGGATGGCTACACCTTC

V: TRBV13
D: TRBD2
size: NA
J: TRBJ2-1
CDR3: CASSPNRGTSIYNEQFF
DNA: TGTGCCAGCAGTCCCAACCGCGGGACTAGCATCTACAATGAGCAGTTCTTC

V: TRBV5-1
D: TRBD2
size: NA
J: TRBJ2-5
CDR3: CASSPLSGGKETQYF
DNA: TGCGCCAGCAGCCCTCTGAGCGGGGGCAAAGAGACCCAGTACTTC

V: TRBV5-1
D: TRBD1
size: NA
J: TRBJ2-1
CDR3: CASSLAGQRYNEQFF
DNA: TGCGCCAGCAGCTTGGCGGGACAGAGATACAATGAGCAGTTCTTC

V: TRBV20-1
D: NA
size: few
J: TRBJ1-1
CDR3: CSAENTEAFF
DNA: TGCAGTGCTGAGAACACTGAAGCTTTCTTT

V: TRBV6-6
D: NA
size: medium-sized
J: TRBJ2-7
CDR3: CASSPDTFYEQYF
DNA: TGTGCCAGCAGTCCCGACACCTTCTACGAGCAGTACTTC

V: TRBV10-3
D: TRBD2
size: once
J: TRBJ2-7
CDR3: CATSPSGGRYEQYF
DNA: TGTGCCACCTCCCCCAGCGGGGGCAGGTACGAGCAGTACTTC

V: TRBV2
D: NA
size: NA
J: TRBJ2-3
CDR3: CASGGGLFTDTQYF
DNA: TGTGCCAGCGGCGGGGGCCTATTCACAGATACGCAGTATTTT

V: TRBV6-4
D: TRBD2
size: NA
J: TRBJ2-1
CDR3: CASSDSGGGANEQFF
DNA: TGTGCCAGCAGTGACTCGGGCGGGGGGGCCAATGAGCAGTTCTTC

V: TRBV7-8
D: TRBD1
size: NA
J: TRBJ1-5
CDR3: CASSRQGPIYSNQPQHF
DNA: TGTGCCAGCAGTCGACAGGGGCCAATCTATAGCAATCAGCCCCAGCATTTT

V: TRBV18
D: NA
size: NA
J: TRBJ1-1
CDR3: CASSSTVGGGTEAFF
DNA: TGTGCCAGCTCATCGACAGTGGGGGGAGGCACTGAAGCTTTCTTT

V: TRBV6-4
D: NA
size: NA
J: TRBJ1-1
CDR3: CASRKSAANNMNTEAFF
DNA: TGTGCCAGCAGAAAATCCGCGGCAAACAACATGAACACTGAAGCTTTCTTT

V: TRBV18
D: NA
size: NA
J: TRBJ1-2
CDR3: CASSPSLTEANYGYTF
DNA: TGTGCCAGCTCACCATCTTTGACAGAAGCTAACTATGGCTACACCTTC

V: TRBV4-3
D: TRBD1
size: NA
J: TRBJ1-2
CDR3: CASSPSGLPDRANF
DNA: TGCGCCAGCAGCCCCTCTGGCCTTCCGGACAGGGCGAACTTC

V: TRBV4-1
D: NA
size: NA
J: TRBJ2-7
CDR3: CASSQVTPPYEQYF
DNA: TGCGCCAGCAGCCAAGTGACACCACCCTACGAGCAGTACTTC

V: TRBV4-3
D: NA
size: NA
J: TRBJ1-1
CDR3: CASSRDLGGPRAFF
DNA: TGCGCCAGCAGCAGGGATTTAGGGGGTCCGAGAGCTTTCTTT

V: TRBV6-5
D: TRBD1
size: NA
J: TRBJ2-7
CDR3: CASSYQDRNYEQYF
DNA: TGTGCCAGCAGTTACCAGGACAGGAATTACGAGCAGTACTTC

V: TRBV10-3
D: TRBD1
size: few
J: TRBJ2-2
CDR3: CASHRKPGQGAGTGELFF
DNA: TGTGCCAGTCACCGGAAGCCGGGACAGGGGGCGGGTACCGGGGAGCTGTTTTTT

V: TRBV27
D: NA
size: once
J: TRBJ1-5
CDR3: CASSSGAQPQHF
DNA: TGTGCCAGCAGTTCAGGGGCTCAGCCCCAGCATTTT

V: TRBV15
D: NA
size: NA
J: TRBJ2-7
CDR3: CATSRGGAEAVYEQYF
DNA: TGTGCCACCAGCAGAGGGGGGGCCGAAGCGGTCTACGAGCAGTACTTC

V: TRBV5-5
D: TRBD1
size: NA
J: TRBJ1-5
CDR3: CASSHRDRNTNQPQHF
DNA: TGTGCCAGCAGCCATCGGGACAGGAATACTAATCAGCCCCAGCATTTT